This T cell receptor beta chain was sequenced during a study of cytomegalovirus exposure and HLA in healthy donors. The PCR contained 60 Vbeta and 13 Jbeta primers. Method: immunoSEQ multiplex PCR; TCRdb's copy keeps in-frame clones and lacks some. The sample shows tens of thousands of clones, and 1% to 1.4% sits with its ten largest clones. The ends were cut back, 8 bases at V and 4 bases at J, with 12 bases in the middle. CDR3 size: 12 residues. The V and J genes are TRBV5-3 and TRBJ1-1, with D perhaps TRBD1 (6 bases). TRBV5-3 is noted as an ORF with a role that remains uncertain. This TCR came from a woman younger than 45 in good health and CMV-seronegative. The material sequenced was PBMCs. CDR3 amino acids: CASWGHLTEAFF. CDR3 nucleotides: TGTGCCAGCTGGGGACACCTCACTGAAGCTTTCTTT.